This T cell receptor (beta chain) stems from a study of cytomegalovirus exposure and HLA in healthy donors. Study-level background: Earlier work reported 100 million to 130 million unique TCR beta sequences from approximately 180 million T cells. Samples from HLA-typed donors yielded about 80 million unique TCRs in an early data release.

V lost 4 bases and J lost 7; bases outside the gene matches: 7. This CDR3 is 13 amino acids long. CDR1 and CDR2 from the germline V gene are SGDLS and YYNGEE. Study findings and constraints: A later analysis found that most CMV-associated TCR beta chains appeared HLA-restricted.

60 Vbeta and 13 Jbeta primers were used in PCR. The assay was immunoSEQ multiplex PCR, and TCRdb's table has in-frame clones only and misses some. The repertoire consists of approximately 160,000 clones, with around three quarters occurring once and the leading ten covering 1.5% to 1.7%. Details on this clone: The antigen remains undetermined.

The sequencing input was PBMCs. This receptor was identified in a man aged 40-49 years in good health and CMV-seronegative. J is TRBJ1-2 and V is TRBV9, with 7 bases fitting TRBD1. CDR3 coding DNA: TGTGCCAGCAGCTCGACAGGGATGATTGGCTACACCTTC. Protein sequence: CASSSTGMIGYTF.